A single sample is the source of the 14 T cell receptor beta chains below, sequenced in a study of T cell repertoires in cytomegalovirus infection. The antigens these receptors bind are not known. TCRdb redid the calling of the reads with MiXCR, one entry per CDR3 protein. The sample carries 600,000 to 700,000 distinct CDR3 sequences, about 33% recorded once. The input for sequencing was cultured PBMCs, taken from culture after CMV antigen stimulation. Source of these receptors: a human donor in good health (CMV status not recorded). Some clones in this sample may be carry-over from other donors' samples.

This clonotype was recorded a few times. The genes are TRBV7-2 and TRBJ2-1, with 8 bases matching TRBD2. With 2 bases clipped from V and 8 bases from J, the junction kept 5 bases outside the gene matches. The CDR3 is made up of 14 amino acids. Germline V CDR1 and CDR2: SGHTA, FQGNSA. CDR3 protein: CASSLSGGAHEQFF. The CDR3 DNA is TGTGCCAGCAGCTTATCGGGGGGGGCCCATGAGCAGTTCTTC.

CDR3 in DNA: TGTGCCACCATCCCGGACAGGGGAAACACCATATATTTT. It yields the protein CATIPDRGNTIYF. The chain employs TRBV2 and TRBJ1-3; TRBD1 agrees at 7 bases. Germline CDR1 is SNHLY and CDR2 is FYNNEI. The ends lost 10 bases at V and 4 bases at J; junction bases unmatched: 7. The CDR3 loop spans 13 amino acids. Drawing the rest from reference TRBV2 and TRBJ1-3, the complete variable domain is EPEVTQTPSHQVTQMGQEVILRCVPISNHLYFYWYRQILGQKVEFLVSFYNNEISEKSEIFDDQFSVERPDGSNFTLKIRSTKLEDSAMYFCATIPDRGNTIYFGEGSWLTVV.

This clonotype came up a few times. This chain joins TRBV7-2 and TRBJ2-7; 8 bases are a match to TRBD1. CDR3 size: 14 residues. With V trimmed by 1 base and J by 3 bases, 2 bases remained unmatched. CDR1 SGHTA and CDR2 FQGNSA come from the germline V gene. CDR3 DNA sequence: TGTGCCAGCAGCTTAGTAACAGGGGGCTACGAGCAGTACTTC. Protein sequence: CASSLVTGGYEQYF.

V is TRBV6-1 and J is TRBJ2-7; 9 bases are a match to TRBD1. The CDR3 loop spans 16 amino acids. Germline CDR1 is MNHNS and CDR2 is SASEGT. V lost 1 base and J lost 5; bases outside the gene matches: 9. CDR3 amino acids: CASSEGAGTGFNEQYF. In nucleotides, the CDR3 is TGTGCCAGCAGTGAAGGGGCAGGGACAGGGTTCAACGAGCAGTACTTC.

For the CDR3, the DNA is TGCAGTGCGGGGGGAGTGTTTAACTATGGCTACACCTTC. It translates to CSAGGVFNYGYTF. The chain recombines TRBV20-1 with TRBJ1-2; TRBD1 is a possible D gene (5 bases). The V gene's germline CDR1 is DFQATT and CDR2 SNEGSKA (reference sequence). The germline V and J ends were trimmed by 6 bases and 1 base, with 12 bases remaining between them. This CDR3 is 13 amino acids long.

V and J are TRBV19 and TRBJ2-1, with a weak D call TRBD1 (5 bases). This CDR3 is built from 13 residues. Germline assignment: CDR1 LNHDA and CDR2 SQIVND (reference sequence). With 4 bases removed from V and 5 bases from J, the gap between germline ends came to 9 bases. The chain's CDR3 is CASSTRQNNEQFF. The CDR3 coding sequence is TGTGCCAGTAGTACAAGACAGAACAATGAGCAGTTCTTC.

The J gene is TRBJ1-6, the V gene TRBV11-2; no clear D gene. Per the germline V gene, CDR1 is SGHAT and CDR2 is FQNNGV. The CDR3 is made up of 15 amino acids. Trimming removed 5 bases at V and 0 bases at J, with 8 bases between. CDR3 residues: CASSGLGSYNSPLHF. CDR3 in DNA: TGTGCCAGCAGCGGCCTGGGCTCCTATAATTCACCCCTCCACTTT.

This clonotype was detected a few times. V usage is TRBV5-6 and J usage is TRBJ1-2, with TRBD1 as a possible D gene (6 bases). Per germline, CDR1 SGHDT and CDR2 YYEEEE. The CDR3 totals 15 residues. V was clipped by 2 bases and J by 3 bases, with 14 bases between them. CDR3 DNA: TGTGCCAGCAGCTTCGGGACATCCAACCACTATGGCTACACCTTC. This gives the protein CASSFGTSNHYGYTF.

This chain links TRBV27 with TRBJ1-6; D unresolved. CDR3 size: 13 residues. Germline loops: CDR1 MNHEY, CDR2 SMNVEV (reference sequence). Trimming took 5 bases from V and 11 from J, leaving 13 bases between them. Written as DNA, the CDR3 is TGTGCCAGCAGTGGCCCCTTGAGGGCACCCCTCCACTTT. Its protein product is CASSGPLRAPLHF.

This clonotype was counted between two and nine times. The chain joins TRBV12-5 to TRBJ2-1; perhaps D is TRBD1 or TRBD2 (6 bases each). Germline V lookup: CDR1 LGHNT, CDR2 FRNRAP. This CDR3 region has 12 residues. V lost 6 bases and J lost 8, with 11 bases in between. The CDR3 region has the DNA TGTGCTAGTGGCACGGAGGGGGATGAGCAGTTCTTC. Translating it yields CASGTEGDEQFF.

The chain is built from TRBV4-3 and TRBJ2-7; D is ambiguous. With 0 bases removed from V and 8 bases from J, the gap between germline ends came to 14 bases. CDR3 size: 14 residues. The V gene's germline CDR1 is LGHNA and CDR2 YSLEER. The CDR3 nucleotides read TGCGCCAGCAGCCAAGATCGCACCGACTCTAAGCAGTACTTC. Amino acids: CASSQDRTDSKQYF.

The rearrangement uses TRBV7-2 and TRBJ2-7; the D gene is possibly TRBD2 (7 bases). The V end was cut by 2 bases, the J end by 2 bases, with 16 bases between. The CDR3 extends over 16 amino acids. Germline V gene data show CDR1 as SGHTA and CDR2 as FQGNSA. For the CDR3, the DNA is TGTGCCAGCAGCTTAAGGGTTTCGGGGGGCGCCTACGAGCAGTACTTC. It translates to CASSLRVSGGAYEQYF.

The V and J genes are TRBV6-1 and TRBJ1-1; 9 nucleotides line up with TRBD1. Trimming at V came to 5 bases and at J to 5 bases, leaving 6 bases not matched to a gene. The CDR3 is 14 residues long. Germline values: CDR1 MNHNS, CDR2 SASEGT. The CDR3 spells CASSTGTGWTEAFF. The CDR3, as DNA: TGTGCCAGCAGTACTGGGACAGGGTGGACTGAAGCTTTCTTT.

The table lists this clonotype with a few counts. The chain recombines TRBV7-9 with TRBJ2-5; D might be TRBD1 (5 bases). The CDR3 extends over 14 amino acids. Trimming stripped 2 bases from V and 5 bases from J, with 12 bases between. Germline loops: CDR1 SEHNR, CDR2 FQNEAQ (reference sequence). The CDR3 bases are TGTGCCAGCAGCTTATCGTCCAGGGCTGAGACCCAGTACTTC. It is translated as CASSLSSRAETQYF.